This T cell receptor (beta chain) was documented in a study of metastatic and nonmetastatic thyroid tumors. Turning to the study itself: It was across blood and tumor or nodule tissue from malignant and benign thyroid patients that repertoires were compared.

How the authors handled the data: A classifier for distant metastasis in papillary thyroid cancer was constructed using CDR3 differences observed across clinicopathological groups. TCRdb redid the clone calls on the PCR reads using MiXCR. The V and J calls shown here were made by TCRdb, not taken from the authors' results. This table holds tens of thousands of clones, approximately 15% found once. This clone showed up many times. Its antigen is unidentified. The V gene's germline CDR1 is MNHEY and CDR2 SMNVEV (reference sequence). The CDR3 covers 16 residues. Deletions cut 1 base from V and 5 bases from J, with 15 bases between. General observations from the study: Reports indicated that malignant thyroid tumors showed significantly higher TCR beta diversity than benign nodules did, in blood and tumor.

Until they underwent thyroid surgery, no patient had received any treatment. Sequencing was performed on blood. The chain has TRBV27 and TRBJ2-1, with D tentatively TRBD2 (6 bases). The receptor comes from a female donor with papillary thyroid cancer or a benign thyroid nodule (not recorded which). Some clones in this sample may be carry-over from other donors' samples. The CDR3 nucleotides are TGTGCCAGCAGTTTATACTGGGCTAGCGCAGACAATGAGCAGTTCTTC. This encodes CASSLYWASADNEQFF.